These 22 T cell receptor beta chains were sequenced from one sample in a study of blood T cell repertoires in COVID-19. Clones were sequenced by immunoSEQ multiplex PCR, and TCRdb holds only the in-frame ones, with some missing. The repertoire holds about 68,000 clones, 75% to 90% seen once, with 2.7% in the top ten. Material: peripheral blood. Every receptor here comes from a man aged 45-65 years with acute or convalescent COVID-19.

The rearrangement links TRBV7-3 to TRBJ2-6; TRBD2 agrees at 8 bases. CDR1 is SGHTA and CDR2 is FQGTGA in the germline V gene. With V trimmed by 2 bases and J by 2 bases, 5 bases remained unmatched. The CDR3 extends over 17 amino acids. Here the CDR3 reads CASSLGPGLAGANVLTF. The CDR3 DNA is TGTGCCAGCAGCTTAGGCCCGGGACTAGCTGGGGCCAACGTCCTGACTTTC.

The V gene is TRBV7-2, the J gene TRBJ1-5, with TRBD1 matching over 10 bases. The CDR3 totals 17 residues. CDR1 SGHTA and CDR2 FQGNSA come from the germline V gene. V lost 5 bases and J lost 2; bases outside the gene matches: 9. Written as DNA, the CDR3 is TGTGCCAGCAGCCCCGGGACAGGGGCCCCGGGCAATCAGCCCCAGCATTTT. Protein: CASSPGTGAPGNQPQHF.

In this sample, this clone turned up once. The chain employs TRBV6-4 and TRBJ1-2, with 8 bases aligning to TRBD1. The ends lost 0 bases at V and 5 bases at J; junction bases unmatched: 5. Germline CDR1 reads MRHNA; CDR2 reads SNTAGT. The CDR3 sequence is 15 residues long. In nucleotides, the CDR3 is TGTGCCAGCAGTGACTCGAGGACAGGGCAATATGGCTACACCTTC. Its translation is CASSDSRTGQYGYTF.

The chain carries TRBV19 and TRBJ2-1; 8 bases map to TRBD2. Trimming at V came to 10 bases and at J to 9 bases, leaving 11 bases not matched to a gene. CDR3 length equals 13 residues. Germline-derived CDR1 and CDR2 are LNHDA and SQIVND (reference sequence). This chain's CDR3 is CATRREAPSEQFF. The CDR3 DNA reads TGTGCCACCCGGCGGGAGGCCCCATCTGAGCAGTTCTTC.

Concerning this clone itself: One end of the junction does not line up with germline, which may come from a read error. The CDR3 protein is CASSLATSFRETQYF. CDR3 sequence (DNA): TGTGCCAGCAGTTTAGCGACTAGCTTTCGGGAGACCCAGTACTTC. The chain joins TRBV7-9 to TRBJ2-5; 7 bases map to TRBD2. CDR1 and CDR2 from the germline V gene are SEHNR and FQNEAQ (reference sequence). The CDR3 extends over 15 amino acids.

V usage is TRBV7-2 and J usage is TRBJ1-5; perhaps TRBD1 as D (6 bases). Trimming removed 6 bases from V and 4 bases from J, with 19 bases in between. The germline V gene has CDR1 SGHTA and CDR2 FQGNSA. CDR3 length: 16 amino acids. The CDR3 bases are TGTGCCAGCAGTCTCCTTACAGGGAAAAGGAATCAGCCCCAGCATTTT. This translates into CASSLLTGKRNQPQHF.

The V and J genes are TRBV14 and TRBJ1-3, with D unclear. Germline V lookup: CDR1 SGHDN, CDR2 FVKESK. The CDR3 sequence is 15 residues long. Trimming shortened V by 2 bases and J by 3 bases, and 11 bases separated the two germline ends. Here the CDR3 reads CASSQFGPGGNTIYF. CDR3 nucleotide sequence: TGTGCCAGCAGCCAATTTGGGCCCGGTGGAAACACCATATATTTT.

This clone appeared once. V is TRBV19 and J is TRBJ1-3; D is possibly TRBD1 (6 bases). Trimming took off 8 bases at V and 7 bases at J, with 15 bases between the two ends. This CDR3 region has 13 residues. Germline CDR1 and CDR2: LNHDA and SQIVND (reference sequence). DNA for the CDR3: TGTGCCAGTCTCCGGGACAACGGGAACACCATATATTTT. It encodes CASLRDNGNTIYF.

The V gene is TRBV6-5, the J gene TRBJ2-3; possible D gene TRBD1, 5 bases. This CDR3 spans 14 amino acids. Germline values: CDR1 MNHEY, CDR2 SVGAGI. Between the trimmed V and J ends, which lost 2 bases and 2 bases, there was a span of 8 bases. Here the CDR3 reads CASSYTRDTDTQYF. In nucleotides, the CDR3 is TGTGCCAGCAGTTACACCAGGGACACAGATACGCAGTATTTT.

The chain recombines TRBV6-2 or TRBV6-3 with TRBJ2-1, with TRBD2 matching over 13 bases. Trimming at V came to 4 bases and at J to 5 bases, leaving 14 bases not matched to a gene. Looked up from germline, CDR1 is MNHEY and CDR2 is SVGEGT. The CDR3 sequence is 19 residues long. The CDR3 DNA sequence: TGTGCCAGCAGTTCTTTATTAACGGGACTAGCGGGATTAAACAATGAGCAGTTCTTC. Residues: CASSSLLTGLAGLNNEQFF.

The J gene is TRBJ2-2, the V gene TRBV24-1; no firm D call. The CDR3 contains 16 residues. V shed 2 bases and J shed 6 bases, with 15 bases lying between them. Germline values: CDR1 KGHDR, CDR2 SFDVKD. Here the CDR3 DNA reads TGTGCCACCAGTGATTCCTCCTCCAGTCTTTCCGGGGAGCTGTTTTTT. Residues: CATSDSSSSLSGELFF.

This clone was seen once. The chain carries TRBV18 and TRBJ1-4, with TRBD1 matching 8 bases. The CDR3 loop spans 15 amino acids. CDR1 and CDR2 from the germline V gene are KGHSH and LQKENI. V shed 4 bases and J 6 bases; nucleotides not matched to a gene: 7. The CDR3 coding sequence is TGTGCCAGCTCACTCGGACAGGGTCTGGATGAAAAACTGTTTTTT. This sequence encodes CASSLGQGLDEKLFF.

The chain is built from TRBV6-5 and TRBJ2-1; 10 bases align to TRBD2. J gave up 6 bases and V 0 bases, and 2 bases lay outside the gene matches. This CDR3 is built from 15 residues. CDR1 MNHEY and CDR2 SVGAGI come from the germline V gene. DNA for the CDR3: TGTGCCAGCAGTTACTCTGGGACTAGCGTCAATGAGCAGTTCTTC. As protein: CASSYSGTSVNEQFF.

The chain couples TRBV4-1 to TRBJ2-1; TRBD2 aligns across 9 bases. CDR3 size: 17 residues. Trimming at V came to 4 bases and at J to 5 bases, leaving 12 bases not matched to a gene. Germline assignment: CDR1 MGHRA and CDR2 YSYEKL. The CDR3 loop is CASSRRLREGQDNEQFF. CDR3 bases: TGCGCCAGCAGCCGCAGGCTGCGGGAGGGCCAGGACAATGAGCAGTTCTTC.

This clone showed up just once. V gene TRBV30 combines with J gene TRBJ1-5; 10 positions match TRBD1. V trimming: 2 bases; J trimming: 11 bases; junction bases outside the gene matches: 6. The CDR3 length is 13 residues. Germline-derived CDR1 and CDR2 are GTSNPN and SVGIG (reference sequence). CDR3 loop: CAWSQTGGMAQHF. In DNA, the CDR3 is TGTGCCTGGAGTCAGACAGGGGGCATGGCCCAGCATTTT.

V and J are TRBV7-2 and TRBJ2-1; 11 bases are shared with TRBD2. CDR3 length: 15 residues. The trim removed 2 bases at V and 8 bases at J, leaving 5 bases unmatched. CDR1 is SGHTA, CDR2 FQGNSA, per germline. For the CDR3, the DNA is TGTGCCAGCAGCTTAACTAGCGGGAGCTGGGATGAGCAGTTCTTC. This translates into CASSLTSGSWDEQFF.

The CDR3 nucleotides read TGTGCCAGCAGTTCCTACGGGACAGGGCACCGGGAGCAGTACGTC. Encoded protein: CASSSYGTGHREQYV. The chain joins TRBV28 to TRBJ2-7; 9 positions agree with TRBD1. Trimming took 4 bases from V and 7 from J; bases not matched to a gene: 11. CDR1 is MDHEN, CDR2 SYDVKM, per germline. The CDR3 covers 15 residues.

The chain carries TRBV19 and TRBJ1-1; the D gene is possibly TRBD1 (5 bases). CDR1 is LNHDA and CDR2 is SQIVND in the germline V gene (reference sequence). Deletions cut 11 bases from V and 0 bases from J, with 13 bases between. This CDR3 has 13 amino acids. In DNA, the CDR3 is TGTGCCTCGACGGGGGGGATGAACACTGAAGCTTTCTTT. This translates into CASTGGMNTEAFF.

The J gene is TRBJ2-2, the V gene TRBV5-1; TRBD2 is a possible D gene (6 bases). The CDR3 has 16 amino acids. With 3 bases removed from V and 0 bases from J, the gap between germline ends came to 12 bases. The germline V gene has CDR1 SGHRS and CDR2 YFSETQ. CDR3 DNA sequence: TGCGCCAGCAGCTCGGAGGGTGCCCCGAACACCGGGGAGCTGTTTTTT. Protein sequence: CASSSEGAPNTGELFF.

The chain has TRBV6-2 or TRBV6-3 and TRBJ1-1; TRBD1 might be the D (5 bases). This CDR3 has 14 amino acids. Trimming removed 6 bases from V and 5 bases from J, with 16 bases in between. Germline CDR1 is MNHEY and CDR2 is SVGEGT. CDR3 DNA sequence: TGTGCCAGCAGCCAACCACCGGGGGGGACTGAAGCTTTCTTT. This codes for CASSQPPGGTEAFF.

CDR3 amino acids: CASRPLGTEGGELFF. The CDR3 DNA sequence: TGTGCCAGCCGACCCCTTGGGACAGAGGGCGGGGAGCTGTTTTTT. The chain links TRBV9 to TRBJ2-2; 7 bases are shared with TRBD1. Germline assignment: CDR1 SGDLS and CDR2 YYNGEE. V gave up 7 bases and J gave up 7 bases; unmatched junction bases: 13. The CDR3 covers 15 residues. Drawing the rest from reference TRBV9 and TRBJ2-2, the complete variable domain is DSGVTQTPKHLITATGQRVTLRCSPRSGDLSVYWYQQSLDQGLQFLIQYYNGEERAKGNILERFSAQQFPDLHSELNLSSLELGDSALYFCASRPLGTEGGELFFGEGSRLTVL.

The chain has TRBV4-3 and TRBJ2-1; 8 bases line up with TRBD2. CDR1 LGHNA and CDR2 YSLEER come from the germline V gene. The CDR3 contains 19 residues. V gave up 2 bases and J gave up 1 base; unmatched junction bases: 13. The CDR3 coding sequence is TGCGCCAGCAGCCAAAGGCGGCTTGGGTTAGCGGGATCCTACAATGAGCAGTTCTTC. It translates to CASSQRRLGLAGSYNEQFF.